This T cell receptor (beta chain) was observed in a study of blood T cell repertoires in COVID-19. Study-wide context: In each case, the material was cDNA or gDNA derived from T cells, B-cell-depleted T cells, or PBMCs.

CDR1 and CDR2 (germline): SQVTM, ANQGSEA. The CDR3 covers 17 residues. The trim removed 4 bases at V and 0 bases at J, leaving 9 bases unmatched. Per the original methods: Estimation of nucleated cell counts relied on the amplification of reference gene primers. Sequencing was performed with immunoSEQ multiplex PCR; in TCRdb, only in-frame clones are kept and a portion is missing. V, J and clone size are taken as reported in that table, and D and trimming were inferred from the DNA itself. The table has about 150,000 clones, 89% seen once; the top ten hold roughly 2.8%. This clone was observed once. Sequencing used peripheral blood. This TCR came from a man between 60 and 70 years old with acute or convalescent COVID-19. The V call is TRBV29-1, the J call TRBJ2-6; 7 bases match TRBD1. The CDR3 coding sequence is TGCAGCGTTGTCGTAAACAGGGGACACTCTGGGGCCAACGTCCTGACTTTC. Translating gives CSVVVNRGHSGANVLTF.